A single T cell receptor (beta chain) is shown here with its context. Its specificity is unknown. Germline V gene data show CDR1 as DFQATT and CDR2 as SNEGSKA (reference sequence). V gave up 5 bases and J gave up 5 bases; unmatched junction bases: 7. The CDR3 totals 14 residues. The sample is drawn from a study of T cells after yellow fever vaccination. Study conclusions and caveats: Detected again after the booster were most primary-vaccination clones, at about 96% CD4 and 70% to 90% CD8. Though it reached lower strength, the secondary response hit its peak faster, day 5 versus 15.

They built TCR cDNA with 5'RACE template switching, a step that put in a universal primer site and UMIs. One entry per CDR3 protein, called by TCRdb with MiXCR from the 5' RACE reads. The sample gives 450,000 to 550,000 distinct CDR3 sequences, about a fifth of which show up once; roughly a sixth is in the top ten. Sequenced here: PBMCs, sampled approximately 22 days after the first yellow fever vaccination. The receptor's source is a man younger than 35 who received the YFV17D yellow fever vaccine. The rearrangement joins TRBV20-1 to TRBJ1-5; 9 nucleotides agree with TRBD1. CDR3: CSALLTGGHQPQHF. In DNA form, the CDR3 reads TGCAGTGCTTTATTAACAGGGGGCCATCAGCCCCAGCATTTT.